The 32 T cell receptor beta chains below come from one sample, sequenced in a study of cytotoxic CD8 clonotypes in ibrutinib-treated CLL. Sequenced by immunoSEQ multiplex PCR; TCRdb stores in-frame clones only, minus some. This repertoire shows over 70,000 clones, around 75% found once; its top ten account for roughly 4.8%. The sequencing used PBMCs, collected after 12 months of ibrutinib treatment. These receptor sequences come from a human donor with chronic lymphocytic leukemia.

CDR3 protein: CASSAQTGESSPLHF. The DNA for the CDR3 is TGTGCCAGCAGCGCCCAAACAGGGGAGTCTTCACCCCTCCACTTT. The chain combines TRBV5-4 with TRBJ1-6, with 7 nucleotides matching TRBD1. Germline CDR1 SGHNT, CDR2 YYREEE (reference sequence). Germline trimming cut 4 bases from V and 9 bases from J; bases unmatched to any gene: 10. The CDR3 spans 15 residues.

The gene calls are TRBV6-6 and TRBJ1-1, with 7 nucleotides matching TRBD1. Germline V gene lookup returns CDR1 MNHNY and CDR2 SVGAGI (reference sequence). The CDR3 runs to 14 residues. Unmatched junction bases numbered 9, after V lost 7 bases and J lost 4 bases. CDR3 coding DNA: TGTGCCAGCATCCGACAGGGCGGGATCACTGAAGCTTTCTTT. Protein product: CASIRQGGITEAFF.

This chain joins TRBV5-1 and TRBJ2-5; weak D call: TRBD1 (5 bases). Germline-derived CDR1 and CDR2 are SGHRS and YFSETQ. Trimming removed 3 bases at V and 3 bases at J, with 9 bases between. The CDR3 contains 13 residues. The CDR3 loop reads CASSWGSKETQYF. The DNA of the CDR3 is TGCGCCAGCAGCTGGGGCAGTAAAGAGACCCAGTACTTC.

This CDR3 is CASTPGTSGYEQYF. Written as DNA, the CDR3 is TGCGCCAGCACCCCTGGGACTAGCGGTTACGAGCAGTACTTC. The chain carries TRBV5-1 and TRBJ2-7; 11 positions agree with TRBD2. Germline assignment: CDR1 SGHRS and CDR2 YFSETQ. With V trimmed by 6 bases and J by 4 bases, 6 bases remained unmatched. The CDR3 has 14 residues.

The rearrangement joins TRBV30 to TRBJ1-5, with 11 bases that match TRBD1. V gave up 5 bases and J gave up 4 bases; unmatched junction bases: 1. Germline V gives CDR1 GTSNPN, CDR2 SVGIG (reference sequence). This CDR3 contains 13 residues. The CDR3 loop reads CAWGQGANQPQHF. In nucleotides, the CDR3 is TGTGCCTGGGGACAGGGGGCGAATCAGCCCCAGCATTTT. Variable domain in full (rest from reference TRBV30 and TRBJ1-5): SQTIHQWPATLVQPVGSPLSLECTVEGTSNPNLYWYRQAAGRGLQLLFYSVGIGQISSEVPQNLSASRPQDRQFILSSKKLLLSDSGFYLCAWGQGANQPQHFGDGTRLSIL.

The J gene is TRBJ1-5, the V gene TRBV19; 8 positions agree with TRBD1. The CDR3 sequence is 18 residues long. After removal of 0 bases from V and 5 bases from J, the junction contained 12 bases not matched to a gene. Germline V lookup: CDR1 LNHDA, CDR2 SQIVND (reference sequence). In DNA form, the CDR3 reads TGTGCCAGTAGTATAGAGGAAGGGACAGGATACATTTATCAGCCCCAGCATTTT. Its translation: CASSIEEGTGYIYQPQHF.

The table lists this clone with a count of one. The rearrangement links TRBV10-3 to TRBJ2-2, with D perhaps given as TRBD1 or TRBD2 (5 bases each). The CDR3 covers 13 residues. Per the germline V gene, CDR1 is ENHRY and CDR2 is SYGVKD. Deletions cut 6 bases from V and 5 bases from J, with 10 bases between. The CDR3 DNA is TGTGCCATCAGCGGGACGGATACCGGGGAGCTGTTTTTT. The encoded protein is CAISGTDTGELFF.

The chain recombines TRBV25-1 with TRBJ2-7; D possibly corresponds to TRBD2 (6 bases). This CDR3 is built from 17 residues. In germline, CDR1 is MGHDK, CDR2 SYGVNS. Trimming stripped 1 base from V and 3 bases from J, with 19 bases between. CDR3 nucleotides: TGTGCCAGCAGTGAATTCCCTCGCGGGACCTGCGGCTACGAGCAGTACTTC. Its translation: CASSEFPRGTCGYEQYF.

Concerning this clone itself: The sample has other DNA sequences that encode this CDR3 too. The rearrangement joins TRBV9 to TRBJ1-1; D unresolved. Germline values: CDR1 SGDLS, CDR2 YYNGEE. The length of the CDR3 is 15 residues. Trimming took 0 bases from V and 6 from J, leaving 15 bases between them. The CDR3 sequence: CASSVGFRTGAEAFF. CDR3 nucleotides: TGTGCCAGCAGCGTAGGGTTTCGGACCGGGGCTGAAGCTTTCTTT. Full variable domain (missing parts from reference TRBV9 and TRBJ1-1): DSGVTQTPKHLITATGQRVTLRCSPRSGDLSVYWYQQSLDQGLQFLIQYYNGEERAKGNILERFSAQQFPDLHSELNLSSLELGDSALYFCASSVGFRTGAEAFFGQGTRLTVV.

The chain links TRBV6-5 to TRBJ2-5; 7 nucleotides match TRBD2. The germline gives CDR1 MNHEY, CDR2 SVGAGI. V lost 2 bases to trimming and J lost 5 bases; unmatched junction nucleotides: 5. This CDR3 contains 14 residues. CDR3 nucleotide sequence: TGTGCCAGCAGTTACGGACCAGCGGGGGAGACCCAGTACTTC. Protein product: CASSYGPAGETQYF.

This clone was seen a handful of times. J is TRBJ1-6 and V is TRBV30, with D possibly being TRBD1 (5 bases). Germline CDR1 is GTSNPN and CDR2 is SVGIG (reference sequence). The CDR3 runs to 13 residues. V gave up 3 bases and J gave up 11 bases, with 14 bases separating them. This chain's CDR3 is CAWRQQVGPPLHF. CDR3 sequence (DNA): TGTGCCTGGAGGCAACAGGTCGGGCCACCCCTCCACTTT.

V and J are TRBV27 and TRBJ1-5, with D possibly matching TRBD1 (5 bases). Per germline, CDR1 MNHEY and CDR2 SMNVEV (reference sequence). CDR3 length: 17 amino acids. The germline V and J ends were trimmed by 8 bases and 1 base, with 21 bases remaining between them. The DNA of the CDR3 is TGTGCCAGCGAGCCCACCATGGGGCAGGGCAGCAATCAGCCCCAGCATTTT. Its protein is CASEPTMGQGSNQPQHF.

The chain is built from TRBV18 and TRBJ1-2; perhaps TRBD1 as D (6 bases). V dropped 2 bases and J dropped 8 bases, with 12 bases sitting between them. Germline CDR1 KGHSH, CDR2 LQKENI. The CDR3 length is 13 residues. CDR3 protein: CASSPRGDGGYTF. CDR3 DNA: TGTGCCAGCTCACCAAGGGGGGATGGCGGCTACACCTTC.

In DNA form, the CDR3 reads TGTGCCAGCAGCACCCAGGGACAGGGGGCATCCCACGAGCAGTACTTC. It is translated as CASSTQGQGASHEQYF. The rearrangement uses TRBV28 and TRBJ2-7, with 12 positions matching TRBD1. Germline CDR1 is MDHEN and CDR2 is SYDVKM. The junction had 11 bases not matched to a gene; V was cut back by 6 bases and J by 5 bases. The CDR3 has 16 residues.

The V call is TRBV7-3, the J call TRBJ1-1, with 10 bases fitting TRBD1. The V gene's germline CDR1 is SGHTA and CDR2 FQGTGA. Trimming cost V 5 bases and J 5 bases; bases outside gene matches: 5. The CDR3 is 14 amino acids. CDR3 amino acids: CASSRQGAGTEAFF. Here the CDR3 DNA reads TGTGCCAGCAGCCGACAGGGGGCTGGAACTGAAGCTTTCTTT.

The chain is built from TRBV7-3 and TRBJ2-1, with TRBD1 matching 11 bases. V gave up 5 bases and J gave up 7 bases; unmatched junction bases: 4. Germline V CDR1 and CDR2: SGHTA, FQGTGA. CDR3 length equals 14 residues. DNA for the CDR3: TGTGCCAGCAGCCCCCGGGACAGGGGGAATGAGCAGTTCTTC. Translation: CASSPRDRGNEQFF.

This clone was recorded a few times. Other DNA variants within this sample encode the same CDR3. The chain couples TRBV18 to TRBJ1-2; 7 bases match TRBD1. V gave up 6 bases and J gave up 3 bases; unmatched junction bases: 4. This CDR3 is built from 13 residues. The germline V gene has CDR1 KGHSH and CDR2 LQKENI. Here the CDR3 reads CASSPDRDYGYTF. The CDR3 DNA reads TGTGCCAGCTCCCCCGACAGGGACTATGGCTACACCTTC.

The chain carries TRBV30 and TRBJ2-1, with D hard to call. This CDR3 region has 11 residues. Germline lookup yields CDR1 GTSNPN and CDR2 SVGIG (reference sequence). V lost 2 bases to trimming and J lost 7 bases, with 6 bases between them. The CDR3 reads CAWSLGNEQFF. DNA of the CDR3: TGTGCCTGGAGTCTGGGGAATGAGCAGTTCTTC.

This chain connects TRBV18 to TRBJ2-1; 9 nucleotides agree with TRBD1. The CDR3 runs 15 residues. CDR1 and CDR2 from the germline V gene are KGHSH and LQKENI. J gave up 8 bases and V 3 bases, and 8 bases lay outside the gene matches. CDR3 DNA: TGTGCCAGCTCACCGGGACAGGGTGGTCGGGATGAGCAGTTCTTC. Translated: CASSPGQGGRDEQFF.

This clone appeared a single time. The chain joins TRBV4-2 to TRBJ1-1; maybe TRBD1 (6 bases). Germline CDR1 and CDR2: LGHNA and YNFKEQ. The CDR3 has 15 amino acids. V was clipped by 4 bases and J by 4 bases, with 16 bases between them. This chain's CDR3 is CASSPAGAGGTEAFF. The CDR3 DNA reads TGTGCCAGCAGCCCAGCGGGGGCTGGTGGCACTGAAGCTTTCTTT.

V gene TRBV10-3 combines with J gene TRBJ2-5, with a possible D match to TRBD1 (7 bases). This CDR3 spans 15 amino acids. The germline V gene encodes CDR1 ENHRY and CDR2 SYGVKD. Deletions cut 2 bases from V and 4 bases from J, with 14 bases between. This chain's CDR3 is CAISETRQGGETQYF. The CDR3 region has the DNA TGTGCCATCAGTGAGACAAGACAGGGAGGAGAGACCCAGTACTTC.

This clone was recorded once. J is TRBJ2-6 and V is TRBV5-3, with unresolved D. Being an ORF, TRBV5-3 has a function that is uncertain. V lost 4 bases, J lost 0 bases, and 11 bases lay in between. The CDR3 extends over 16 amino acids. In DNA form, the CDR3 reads TGTGCCAGAAGCGCCCGACACTTCTCTGGGGCCAACGTCCTGACTTTC. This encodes CARSARHFSGANVLTF.

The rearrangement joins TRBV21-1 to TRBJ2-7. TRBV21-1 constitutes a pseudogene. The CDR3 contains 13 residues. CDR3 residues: CASSKVGGWEQYF. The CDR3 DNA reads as TGTGCCAGCAGCAAAGTGGGTGGGTGGGAGCAGTACTTC.

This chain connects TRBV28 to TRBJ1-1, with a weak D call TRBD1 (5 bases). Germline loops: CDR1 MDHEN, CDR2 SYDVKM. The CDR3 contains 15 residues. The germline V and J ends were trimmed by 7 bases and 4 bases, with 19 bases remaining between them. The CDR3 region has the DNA TGTGCCAGCACCGTGTCGTGGGGGATGAGCACTGAAGCTTTCTTT. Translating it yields CASTVSWGMSTEAFF.

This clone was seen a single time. The chain's CDR3 is CASSVGSTNEQFF. CDR3 DNA: TGTGCCAGCAGTGTTGGGTCCACCAATGAGCAGTTCTTC. The V gene is TRBV6-4, the J gene TRBJ2-1; D gene ambiguous. Germline V gene lookup returns CDR1 MRHNA and CDR2 SNTAGT. Between the trimmed V and J ends, which lost 4 bases and 6 bases, there was a span of 10 bases. The CDR3 totals 13 residues.

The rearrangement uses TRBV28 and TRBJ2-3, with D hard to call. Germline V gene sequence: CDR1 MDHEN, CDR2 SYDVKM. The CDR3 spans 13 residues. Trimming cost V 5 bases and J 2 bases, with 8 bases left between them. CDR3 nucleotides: TGTGCCAGCAGTCTGCCCACCACAGATACGCAGTATTTT. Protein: CASSLPTTDTQYF.

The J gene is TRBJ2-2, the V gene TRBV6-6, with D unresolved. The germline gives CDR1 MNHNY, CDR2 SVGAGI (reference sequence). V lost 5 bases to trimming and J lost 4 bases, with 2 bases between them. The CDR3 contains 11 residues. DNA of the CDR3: TGTGCCAGCAGTCTCACCGGGGAGCTGTTTTTT. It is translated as CASSLTGELFF.

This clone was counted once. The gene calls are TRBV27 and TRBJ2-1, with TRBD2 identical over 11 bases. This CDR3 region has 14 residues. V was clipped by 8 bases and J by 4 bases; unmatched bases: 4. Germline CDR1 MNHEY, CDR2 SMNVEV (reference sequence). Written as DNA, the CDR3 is TGTGCCAGCTCCGGGACTAGCGGTTACAATGAGCAGTTCTTC. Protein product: CASSGTSGYNEQFF.

Written as DNA, the CDR3 is TGTGCCAGCTCGGCTAGCGGGAACTCCTACAATGAGCAGTTCTTC. Protein product: CASSASGNSYNEQFF. The chain uses TRBV6-5 and TRBJ2-1, with 9 nucleotides matching TRBD2. Trimming removed 8 bases from V and 0 bases from J; junction bases left unmatched: 5. The CDR3 totals 15 residues. The germline V gene encodes CDR1 MNHEY and CDR2 SVGAGI.

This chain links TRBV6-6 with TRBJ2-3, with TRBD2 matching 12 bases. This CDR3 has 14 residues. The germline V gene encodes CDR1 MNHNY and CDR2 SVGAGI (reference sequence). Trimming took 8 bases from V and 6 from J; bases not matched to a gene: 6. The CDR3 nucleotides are TGTGCCAGCCGGACTAGCGGGGTTTCCGATACGCAGTATTTT. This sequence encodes CASRTSGVSDTQYF.

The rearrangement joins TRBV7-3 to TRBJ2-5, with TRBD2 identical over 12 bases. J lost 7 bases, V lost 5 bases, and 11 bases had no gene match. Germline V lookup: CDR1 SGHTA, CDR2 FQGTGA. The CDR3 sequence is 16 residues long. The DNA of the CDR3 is TGTGCCAGCAGCCCCCAAGGACTAGCGGGGATAGGGACCCAGTACTTC. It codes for CASSPQGLAGIGTQYF. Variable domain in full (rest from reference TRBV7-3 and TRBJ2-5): GAGVSQTPSNKVTEKGKYVELRCDPISGHTALYWYRQSLGQGPEFLIYFQGTGAADDSGLPNDRFFAVRPEGSVSTLKIQRTERGDSAVYLCASSPQGLAGIGTQYFGPGTRLLVL.

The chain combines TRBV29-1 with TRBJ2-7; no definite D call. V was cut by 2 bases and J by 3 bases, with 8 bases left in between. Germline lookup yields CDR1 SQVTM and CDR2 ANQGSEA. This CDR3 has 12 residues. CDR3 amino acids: CSVEREGYEQYF. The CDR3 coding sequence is TGCAGCGTTGAAAGGGAAGGCTACGAGCAGTACTTC.